This TCR beta chain is from a study of CD8+ T cells in alopecia areata listed by TCRdb under 2018. For the wider study: The treated patients took part in an open-label pilot trial in which moderate-to-severe alopecia areata was treated with oral tofacitinib at 5 to 10 mg twice daily. RNA was obtained with the PAXgene miRNA kit for fixed scalp, the miRNeasy kit for PBMCs, and the RNeasy kit for mouse skin. Human TCRbeta sequencing covered scalp tissue and sorted CD4+ and CD8+ peripheral blood T cells from patchy and totalis/universalis alopecia areata patients and healthy controls. Tofacitinib was administered for 6 to 18 months, and 6 months of follow-up off drug were then conducted to assess delayed response and recurrence. TCRbeta CDR3 regions were amplified by immunoSEQ multiplex PCR with 35 Vbeta forward and 13 Jbeta reverse primers. To study T cell clonal expansion in alopecia areata, the researchers applied high-throughput TCRbeta sequencing to both the C3H/HeJ mouse model and human patients. For the treated patients, the SALT score, which quantifies what percentage of scalp surface area is affected, served as the measure of disease severity. Scalp clonality was compared among normal scalp (n=4), patchy alopecia areata scalp (n=8), and alopecia totalis/universalis scalp (n=8). Tofacitinib-treated patients had biopsies at baseline and at 4 and 24 weeks of treatment, with a later scalp biopsy in several patients. Study-wide conclusions, independent of this receptor: Because the treated cohort was small and included a single nonresponder, larger studies are needed to assess links between baseline CD8+ expansion and response. Shared TCR sequences between patients were less evident than in mice, which may be partly attributable to HLA diversity in the patient population. During tofacitinib treatment, many expanded lesional clones remained in scalp and blood, and this persistence may partly explain relapse after treatment is stopped. Resident alphabeta T cells in normal human skin are also sequenced, complicating scalp TCR repertoire analysis, unlike mouse skin dominated by gammadelta T cells. Compared with normal scalp, lesional scalp, particularly in alopecia totalis/universalis, had higher clonality and more expanded CD8+ clones, which suggests antigenic drive. Tofacitinib significantly lowered scalp clonality and the number of expanded CD8+ clones among the top 100 scalp clones.

The CDR3 runs 12 residues from the cysteine to the phenylalanine. Only the CDR3 DNA stays, 36 bases, in frame from base 1. The germline V gene (reference sequence) gives CDR1 as MNHEY and CDR2 as SMNVEV. The V and J ends are trimmed by 3 bases and 9 bases, leaving 9 bases between them. To prepare the library, the immunoSEQ multiplex PCR assay was applied. For TCR sequencing, RNA was extracted from every sample and reverse transcribed into cDNA to serve as template. SuperScript III was used for first-strand cDNA synthesis, primed with a 2:1 mix of oligo-dT and random hexamers. Amplification bias was assessed with a synthetic immune receptor repertoire, and residual bias was removed computationally. The published analysis was carried out like this. Raw reads were preprocessed to remove errors, and CDR3 was defined by IMGT conventions from the conserved cysteine to phenylalanine. Clonality was computed by normalizing Shannon entropy by log2 of the number of productive unique TCRs and subtracting the result from 1. Whether scalp clones were CD4 or CD8 was inferred by matching scalp TCRbeta sequences against CD4 and CD8 repertoires sorted from blood. TCRdb took this table from immuneACCESS and kept in-frame rearrangements with V and J called. Such tables lack part of the clones; where checked against another copy, unresolved V genes explain under half of the gap, and the rest is unexplained. From that table come the V and J calls and clone size; the DNA was used to work out D and trimming. This sample lists over 150,000 clones; around 50% were detected once. Over 9.5% of the sample rests with the top ten.

The sample's time point label, decoded: 20 to 30 weeks on oral tofacitinib. Per the publication, the treatment or condition label means: oral pan-JAK inhibitor, 5-10 mg twice daily. Lesional scalp punch biopsies and peripheral blood were obtained from alopecia areata patients. PBMCs were isolated by density centrifugation and stained for CD3, CD4 and CD8, after which CD4+ and CD8+ T cells were sorted on a FACSAria. Regarding this clone: Its antigen is currently not known. No much larger clonotype is one base removed from it; base qualities were not supplied.

The sequence was obtained from a human donor with alopecia areata. The sequence links TRBV27 to TRBJ2-1, with TRBD1 perhaps the D gene, on 5 matching bases. Here the sequenced sample was CD8+ T cells sorted from blood, taken at week 24, from a patient treated with tofacitinib. The CDR3 in this case is CASSFPGAEQFF. The DNA reads as follows: TGTGCCAGCAGTTTCCCTGGGGCTGAGCAGTTCTTC.